The next 2 T cell receptor beta chains were all read from a single sample in a study of blood T cell repertoires in COVID-19. TCRdb keeps only in-frame clones here, not all; method: immunoSEQ multiplex PCR. The sample has 97,000 or so clones, 70% to 90% seen once. Sequencing was done on a sample of peripheral blood. Receptors were obtained from a man over 45 with active or convalescent COVID-19.

In this sample, this clone turned up a few times. V usage is TRBV7-9 and J usage is TRBJ1-2; D unclear. The germline CDR1 and CDR2 sequences are SEHNR and FQNEAQ (reference sequence). The CDR3 runs to 9 residues. Trimming cost V 6 bases and J 13 bases, with 9 bases left between them. The CDR3 bases are TGTGCCAGCAGTCCCCCCCTCACCTTC. This sequence encodes CASSPPLTF. The full variable domain, in which reference TRBV7-9 and TRBJ1-2 provide the parts outside the CDR3, is DTGVSQNPRHKITKRGQNVTFRCDPISEHNRLYWYRQTLGQGPEFLTYFQNEAQLEKSRLLSDRFSAERPKGSFSTLEIQRTEQGDSAMYLCASSPPLTFGSGTRLTVV.

This clone has only one observation. The gene calls are TRBV3-1 (or the pseudogene TRBV3-2) and TRBJ2-1; 11 nucleotides match TRBD1. The CDR3 sequence is 16 residues long. Germline CDR1 is LGHDT and CDR2 is YNNKEL (reference sequence). V lost 2 bases, J lost 7 bases, and 7 bases stayed unmatched. CDR3 sequence reads: CASSQPGTGGRNEQFF. Written as DNA, the CDR3 is TGTGCCAGCAGCCAACCCGGGACAGGGGGGAGGAATGAGCAGTTCTTC.